The T cell receptor beta chain described here comes from a study of cytomegalovirus exposure and HLA in healthy donors. Primers for the PCR totalled 60 Vbeta and 13 Jbeta. This table comes from immunoSEQ multiplex PCR, and its TCRdb copy is limited to in-frame clones, with some not included. Counted here are more than 85,000 clones, roughly 80% occurring once; the ten biggest clones make up 8.6%. This sequence was found in a woman in her forties in good health and CMV-seropositive. The material sequenced was PBMCs.

In DNA, the CDR3 is TGTGCCATCAACGATCAGCTGGGGGCCACCGGGGAGCTGTTTTTT. Protein: CAINDQLGATGELFF. The V gene is TRBV10-3, the J gene TRBJ2-2; perhaps TRBD1 as D (6 bases). Germline assignment: CDR1 ENHRY and CDR2 SYGVKD. V dropped 7 bases and J dropped 4 bases, with 16 bases sitting between them. This CDR3 is built from 15 residues.